Following are 16 T cell receptor beta chains from one sample sequenced in a study of tumor-infiltrating lymphocytes in primary liver carcinoma. cDNA specific to TCR beta was made from around 470 ng of total RNA, with a constant-region primer employed for priming. Amplification in three nested multiplex PCR rounds with slightly modified ARM-PCR gave rise to TCR beta libraries. Two initial PCR rounds of around 10 cycles each paired TRBV1-TRBV30 forward primers with a C-beta reverse primer. TCRdb re-called the multiplex PCR reads with MiXCR, one entry per CDR3 protein. The profile shows about 120,000 distinct CDR3 sequences, approximately 68% of them singletons. Each 20-30 mg portion of unsorted bulk tissue served as the source for co-extraction of RNA and DNA. Sample: tumor-adjacent normal liver tissue. The receptors shown here come from a woman aged 55 to 70 with primary liver carcinoma and hepatitis B virus infection.

A remark on this clonotype: A much larger clone differs by one base, so this may be a read error. This chain joins TRBV7-9 and TRBJ1-5; the D is unclear. The CDR3 contains 13 residues. V shed 1 base and J shed 6 bases, with 7 bases lying between them. CDR1 is SEHNR and CDR2 is FQNEAQ in the germline V gene (reference sequence). This chain's CDR3 is CASSLGRIQPQHF. The CDR3, as DNA: TGTGCCAGCAGCTTAGGACGGATTCAGCCCCAGCATTTT.

With regard to this clonotype: Sequence at one end of the junction differs from germline and may be a read error. This chain joins TRBV6-5 and TRBJ1-3; D is unresolved. Germline values: CDR1 MNHEY, CDR2 SVGAGI. The CDR3 sequence is 15 residues long. The CDR3 bases are TGTGCCAGCAGTTACTGGAGGAGCTCTGGAAACGCCATATATTTT. This translates into CASSYWRSSGNAIYF.

This clonotype is large. V usage is TRBV11-2 and J usage is TRBJ1-3; 9 nucleotides agree with TRBD1. The length of the CDR3 is 19 residues. Germline loops: CDR1 SGHAT, CDR2 FQNNGV. V trimming: 4 bases; J trimming: 0 bases; junction bases outside the gene matches: 13. The CDR3 reads CASSSRPDRGAYSGNTIYF. DNA for the CDR3: TGTGCCAGCAGCTCACGCCCGGACAGGGGAGCGTACTCTGGAAACACCATATATTTT.

Note on this clonotype: Because it lacks the conserved phenylalanine or tryptophan at the end, this CDR3 is likely a read error. The rearrangement uses TRBV11-2 and TRBJ2-1; D perhaps matches TRBD1 (6 bases). Germline-derived CDR1 and CDR2 are SGHAT and FQNNGV. The CDR3 is 15 residues long. The CDR3 spells CASNLEGGEINEQFI. CDR3 sequence (DNA): TGTGCCAGCAACTTAGAAGGGGGAGAGATAAATGAGCAGTTCATC.

This clonotype has at least ten counts. The V gene is TRBV29-1, the J gene TRBJ2-5; 9 bases are a match to TRBD1. The V gene's germline CDR1 is SQVTM and CDR2 ANQGSEA. CDR3 length: 15 residues. The junction had 10 bases not matched to a gene; V was cut back by 4 bases and J by 4 bases. The CDR3 coding sequence is TGCAGCGTTGGTTCTGGGGGACAGGGTCTAGAGACCCAGTACTTC. This translates into CSVGSGGQGLETQYF. The whole variable domain, remainder taken from reference TRBV29-1 and TRBJ2-5, is SAVISQKPSRDICQRGTSLTIQCQVDSQVTMMFWYRQQPGQSLTLIATANQGSEATYESGFVIDKFPISRPNLTFSTLTVSNMSPEDSSIYLCSVGSGGQGLETQYFGPGTRLLVL.

The chain joins TRBV5-1 to TRBJ1-1, with D possibly being TRBD1 (5 bases). Germline V CDR1 and CDR2: SGHRS, YFSETQ. This CDR3 has 14 residues. Trimming took off 5 bases at V and 3 bases at J, with 14 bases between the two ends. The CDR3 is CASSPVTAYTEAFF. CDR3 DNA: TGCGCCAGCAGTCCTGTGACAGCGTACACTGAAGCTTTCTTT.

Comments on this clonotype: One base away lies a much larger clone, so this may be a sequencing read error. The V call is TRBV14, the J call TRBJ2-3, with unresolved D. V was cut by 7 bases and J by 2 bases, with 10 bases left in between. The germline V gene encodes CDR1 SGHDN and CDR2 FVKESK. CDR3 length: 13 amino acids. The CDR3 DNA reads TGTGCCAGCACCCGTCAGTTCACAGATACGCAGTATTTT. It codes for CASTRQFTDTQYF.

Comments on this clonotype: The missing conserved phenylalanine or tryptophan at the end of this CDR3 makes a read error likely. Because the CDR3's place on the DNA is in doubt, the DNA is left out and the CDR3 is given as listed by TCRdb. This chain's CDR3 is CASSAGGAGGIYERYL. This chain uses TRBV28 with TRBJ2-7; TRBD2 was called by the table and not checked on the DNA. The germline gives CDR1 MDHEN, CDR2 SYDVKM. The CDR3 adds up to 16 amino acids, both ends counted.

This clonotype showed up many times. This sequence joins TRBV5-6 and TRBJ2-7; 7 nucleotides align to TRBD1. V lost 1 base, J lost 6 bases, and 13 bases stayed unmatched. Germline CDR1 SGHDT, CDR2 YYEEEE. The length of the CDR3 is 16 residues. CDR3 DNA sequence: TGTGCCAGCAGCTTGAGTTTTCGACAGGGAAAGGGCGAGCAGTACTTC. Amino acid sequence: CASSLSFRQGKGEQYF.

This clonotype was counted many times. The chain employs TRBV7-9 and TRBJ2-3; TRBD1 might be the D (5 bases). CDR1 is SEHNR, CDR2 FQNEAQ, per germline (reference sequence). The CDR3 sequence is 15 residues long. V shed 5 bases and J shed 0 bases, with 12 bases lying between them. The CDR3 reads CASSPRRQSTDTQYF. In DNA, the CDR3 is TGTGCCAGCAGCCCTCGAAGACAGAGCACAGATACGCAGTATTTT.

Of note for this clonotype: The missing conserved phenylalanine or tryptophan at the end of this CDR3 makes a read error likely. The chain carries TRBV30 and TRBJ2-2; the D gene is possibly TRBD1 (5 bases). Germline V gives CDR1 GTSNPN, CDR2 SVGIG (reference sequence). The CDR3 is 15 residues long. CDR3 residues: CAWSAMGLNTRELFI. As DNA, the CDR3 is TGTGCATGGAGTGCCATGGGGCTCAACACCCGGGAGCTGTTTATT.

This chain joins TRBV11-2 and TRBJ2-3; the D is unclear. This CDR3 is 16 amino acids long. Trimming removed 1 base at V and 0 bases at J, with 11 bases between. Germline V gene sequence: CDR1 SGHAT, CDR2 FQNNGV. As DNA, the CDR3 is TGTGCCAGCAGCTTAGGTATCCTGAGGAGCACAGATACGCAGTATTTT. It codes for CASSLGILRSTDTQYF.

On this clonotype itself: At one boundary the junction diverges from the germline segment, which might be a read error. V is TRBV11-2 and J is TRBJ1-1; the D gene is possibly TRBD1 (6 bases). The CDR3 has 15 amino acids. Looked up from germline, CDR1 is SGHAT and CDR2 is FQNNGV. CDR3 region: CAKSRIRGGNTETFF. CDR3 nucleotides: TGTGCCAAAAGCCGAATCAGGGGCGGGAACACTGAAACTTTCTTT.

The chain is built from TRBV24-1 and TRBJ1-1, with D unclear. This CDR3 comprises 13 residues. Per germline, CDR1 KGHDR and CDR2 SFDVKD. V gave up 5 bases and J gave up 4 bases, with 10 bases separating them. In DNA, the CDR3 is TGTGCCACCAGTGTCAAGGGTGGCACTGAAGCTTTCTTT. It translates to CATSVKGGTEAFF.

Note on this clonotype: Relative to the germline gene, one junction end is altered; a read error may explain this. The gene calls are TRBV5-6 and TRBJ2-7; maybe TRBD2 (6 bases). This CDR3 is built from 17 residues. Germline-derived CDR1 and CDR2 are SGHDT and YYEEEE. The CDR3: CASSRPFPREPSYEQYF. Here the CDR3 DNA reads TGTGCCAGCAGCCGGCCCTTTCCCCGGGAGCCCTCCTACGAGCAGTACTTT. The full variable domain, rest sourced from reference TRBV5-6 and TRBJ2-7, is DAGVTQSPTHLIKTRGQQVTLRCSPKSGHDTVSWYQQALGQGPQFIFQYYEEEERQRGNFPDRFSGHQFPNYSSELNVNALLLGDSALYLCASSRPFPREPSYEQYFGPGTRLTVT.

With regard to this clonotype: A read error may account for a junction end that differs from germline. This rearrangement joins TRBV5-1 to TRBJ2-1, with a possible D match to TRBD2 (7 bases). The CDR3 spans 14 residues. Germline CDR1 and CDR2: SGHRS and YFSETQ. The CDR3 loop is CASSSVGGANEQFF. The CDR3, as DNA: TGCGCGAGCAGTTCAGTGGGGGGGGCCAATGAGCAGTTCTTC.